The 28 T cell receptor beta chains below were found in one sample sequenced in a study of cytomegalovirus exposure and HLA in healthy donors. Libraries were prepared by immunoSEQ multiplex PCR; TCRdb keeps only in-frame clonotypes and omits some of them. Of 90,000 to 100,000 clones in the sample, 85% to 95% were seen once. Sample: PBMCs. These receptors all come from a woman aged 25 to 45 in good health and CMV-seropositive.

This rearrangement joins TRBV4-1 to TRBJ1-2; D is undetermined. The length of the CDR3 is 14 residues. The V end lost 1 base, the J end lost 2 bases, and 8 bases lay between the germline ends. Germline V lookup: CDR1 MGHRA, CDR2 YSYEKL. The CDR3 protein is CASSQGGGNYGYTF. The CDR3 region has the DNA TGCGCCAGCAGCCAAGGTGGAGGCAACTATGGCTACACCTTC.

The chain has TRBV7-8 and TRBJ2-7, with 10 bases matching TRBD1. With 1 base clipped from V and 2 bases from J, the junction kept 2 bases outside the gene matches. Per germline, CDR1 SGHVS and CDR2 FQNEAQ. CDR3 length: 15 residues. For the CDR3, the DNA is TGTGCCAGCAGCTTAGGGGGGACAGGGGCCTACGAGCAGTACTTC. Translated, it gives CASSLGGTGAYEQYF.

This clone was detected once. At one end, the junction sequence differs from germline, possibly due to a read error. The J gene is TRBJ1-1, the V gene TRBV29-1; a possible D gene is TRBD1 (6 bases). The germline V gene has CDR1 SQVTM and CDR2 ANQGSEA. The CDR3 runs to 13 residues. For the CDR3, the DNA is TGCAGCGTTCAAGAGGGGGGAGGAACTGAAGCTTTCTTT. Protein sequence: CSVQEGGGTEAFF.

The J gene is TRBJ1-5, the V gene TRBV7-3; D is uncertain. The V end was cut by 4 bases, the J end by 10 bases, with 8 bases between. Germline V gene lookup returns CDR1 SGHTA and CDR2 FQGTGA. The CDR3 sequence is 11 residues long. The CDR3 protein is CASSSQPPQHF. CDR3 sequence (DNA): TGTGCCAGCAGCTCACAACCCCCCCAGCATTTT. The variable domain in full, completed from reference TRBV7-3 and TRBJ1-5, reads GAGVSQTPSNKVTEKGKYVELRCDPISGHTALYWYRQSLGQGPEFLIYFQGTGAADDSGLPNDRFFAVRPEGSVSTLKIQRTERGDSAVYLCASSSQPPQHFGDGTRLSIL.

The V call is TRBV6-1, the J call TRBJ1-2; TRBD1 aligns across 7 bases. This CDR3 has 13 amino acids. From germline, CDR1 is MNHNS and CDR2 SASEGT. J gave up 12 bases and V 6 bases, and 13 bases lay outside the gene matches. CDR3 sequence: CASRQPTDRAHTF. The CDR3 DNA reads TGTGCCAGCAGACAACCCACAGACAGGGCCCACACCTTC.

V usage is TRBV5-4 and J usage is TRBJ1-4; no clear D gene. The germline V gene encodes CDR1 SGHNT and CDR2 YYREEE (reference sequence). Trimming pared 3 bases from V and 0 bases from J, leaving 12 bases between. The CDR3 totals 16 residues. CDR3 coding DNA: TGTGCCAGCAGCTCGAAGTCGGGAGCAACTAATGAAAAACTGTTTTTT. Protein: CASSSKSGATNEKLFF.

J is TRBJ1-5 and V is TRBV28; no firm D call. The CDR3 is 14 amino acids. Germline V gene lookup returns CDR1 MDHEN and CDR2 SYDVKM. V lost 7 bases and J 1 base, leaving 11 bases between the germline ends. The CDR3 protein is CASIFSRSNQPQHF. The DNA for the CDR3 is TGTGCCAGCATCTTTTCGAGGAGCAATCAGCCCCAGCATTTT.

The chain links TRBV27 to TRBJ1-6; no definite D call. Germline V lookup: CDR1 MNHEY, CDR2 SMNVEV (reference sequence). The CDR3 sequence is 17 residues long. The V end lost 2 bases, the J end lost 4 bases, and 15 bases lay between the germline ends. This chain's CDR3 is CASSLVTGIHYNSPLHF. The DNA for the CDR3 is TGTGCCAGCAGTTTAGTTACGGGGATCCATTATAATTCACCCCTCCACTTT.

The V and J genes are TRBV2 and TRBJ1-3; no firm D call. The CDR3 spans 15 residues. CDR1 and CDR2 from the germline V gene are SNHLY and FYNNEI. Trimming shortened V by 2 bases and J by 0 bases, and 8 bases separated the two germline ends. The CDR3 coding sequence is TGTGCCAGCAGTGAACAGTTGATCTCTGGAAACACCATATATTTT. Protein: CASSEQLISGNTIYF.

V gene TRBV7-2 combines with J gene TRBJ2-1, with TRBD1 identical over 9 bases. J gave up 5 bases and V 1 base, and 9 bases lay outside the gene matches. CDR3 size: 17 residues. Germline V gives CDR1 SGHTA, CDR2 FQGNSA. In DNA form, the CDR3 reads TGTGCCAGCAGCTTAGGACTTACAGGGGGCCCCCACAATGAGCAGTTCTTC. It encodes CASSLGLTGGPHNEQFF.

The chain is built from TRBV19 and TRBJ2-1; 9 positions match TRBD2. With V trimmed by 3 bases and J by 8 bases, 11 bases remained unmatched. The CDR3 consists of 16 residues. Germline CDR1 reads LNHDA; CDR2 reads SQIVND (reference sequence). The CDR3 nucleotides read TGTGCCAGTAGTATGGGGCGGAGCGGGAGGCGGGATGAGCAGTTCTTC. Translating it yields CASSMGRSGRRDEQFF.

J is TRBJ2-7 and V is TRBV6-1; possible D gene TRBD2, 5 bases. The CDR3 spans 15 residues. In germline, CDR1 is MNHNS, CDR2 SASEGT. Trimming pared 1 base from V and 3 bases from J, leaving 13 bases between. This CDR3 is CASSEGSGSGYEQYF. CDR3 DNA sequence: TGTGCCAGCAGTGAAGGTTCGGGATCGGGCTACGAGCAGTACTTC.

V gene TRBV19 combines with J gene TRBJ2-1, with a weak D call TRBD1 (6 bases). The CDR3 loop spans 13 amino acids. Looked up from germline, CDR1 is LNHDA and CDR2 is SQIVND (reference sequence). V was shortened by 4 bases and J by 5 bases, with 9 bases between the two germline ends. The CDR3 region is CASSTTGNNEQFF. The CDR3 DNA is TGTGCCAGTAGTACAACAGGGAACAATGAGCAGTTCTTC.

The rearrangement uses TRBV23-1 and TRBJ2-1, with 9 bases matching TRBD2. TRBV23-1 is reported as an ORF; its role is uncertain. Trimming took 4 bases from V and 5 from J; bases not matched to a gene: 6. The CDR3 spans 15 residues. CDR3 sequence reads: CASSPLAGVNNEQFF. For the CDR3, the DNA is TGCGCCAGCAGTCCATTAGCGGGAGTAAACAATGAGCAGTTCTTC.

This clone was recorded once. V and J are TRBV28 and TRBJ1-5, with 9 bases aligning to TRBD1. J lost 6 bases, V lost 5 bases, and 11 bases had no gene match. This CDR3 has 16 residues. Per germline, CDR1 MDHEN and CDR2 SYDVKM. The CDR3 bases are TGTGCCAGCAGTCCACACACCGGGACAGGGTTTCAGCCCCAGCATTTT. This translates into CASSPHTGTGFQPQHF. Looking up the rest from reference TRBV28 and TRBJ1-5 gives the full variable domain: DVKVTQSSRYLVKRTGEKVFLECVQDMDHENMFWYRQDPGLGLRLIYFSYDVKMKEKGDIPEGYSVSREKKERFSLILESASTNQTSMYLCASSPHTGTGFQPQHFGDGTRLSIL.

This chain links TRBV28 with TRBJ1-5, with a tentative D call TRBD1 (6 bases). Germline CDR1 reads MDHEN; CDR2 reads SYDVKM. V was pared by 3 bases and J by 8 bases, with 11 bases between. CDR3 length: 13 amino acids. The CDR3 DNA follows: TGTGCCAGCAGTTTGGGGGCCAAGAAGCCCCAGCATTTT. This codes for CASSLGAKKPQHF.

This clone was counted a single time. V is TRBV27 and J is TRBJ2-1; TRBD2 aligns across 11 bases. J was trimmed by 5 bases and V by 6 bases; bases with no gene match: 6. CDR1 MNHEY and CDR2 SMNVEV come from the germline V gene (reference sequence). The CDR3 loop spans 15 amino acids. The CDR3 region has the DNA TGTGCCAGCAGACTACTAGCGGGAGCGAACAATGAGCAGTTCTTC. Protein product: CASRLLAGANNEQFF.

This rearrangement joins TRBV4-3 to TRBJ2-1, with D perhaps TRBD1 (6 bases). The CDR3 loop spans 14 amino acids. V was pared by 2 bases and J by 5 bases, with 10 bases between. Germline loops: CDR1 LGHNA, CDR2 YSLEER. The CDR3 sequence is CASSQPGQHNEQFF. DNA of the CDR3: TGCGCCAGCAGCCAACCCGGACAGCACAATGAGCAGTTCTTC.

A single count supports this clone. This chain connects TRBV4-3 to TRBJ1-5; 7 bases are a match to TRBD1. The CDR3 covers 15 residues. V was clipped by 4 bases and J by 3 bases; unmatched bases: 6. From germline, CDR1 is LGHNA and CDR2 YSLEER. The CDR3 loop reads CASSPHDRVNQPQHF. As DNA, the CDR3 is TGCGCCAGCAGCCCCCACGACAGGGTCAATCAGCCCCAGCATTTT.

This chain links TRBV2 with TRBJ2-3, with 11 bases matching TRBD2. Germline CDR1 and CDR2: SNHLY and FYNNEI. The trim removed 6 bases at V and 0 bases at J, leaving 11 bases unmatched. CDR3 length: 18 residues. The CDR3 coding sequence is TGTGCCAGCAGCCTACTAGCGGGAGTGATCGGAAGCACAGATACGCAGTATTTT. The encoded protein is CASSLLAGVIGSTDTQYF.

This rearrangement joins TRBV11-2 to TRBJ2-1; D is perhaps TRBD2 (5 bases). Deletions cut 5 bases from V and 9 bases from J, with 11 bases between. Germline CDR1 and CDR2: SGHAT and FQNNGV. This CDR3 is built from 12 residues. The CDR3 loop is CASSPGVGEQFF. The CDR3 DNA follows: TGTGCCAGCAGCCCCGGGGTTGGTGAGCAGTTCTTC.

The V call is TRBV5-1, the J call TRBJ2-4; TRBD2 might be the D (6 bases). The germline V gene encodes CDR1 SGHRS and CDR2 YFSETQ. CDR3 length: 16 residues. V gave up 4 bases and J gave up 1 base, with 15 bases separating them. CDR3 sequence: CASSMIGGTAKNIQYF. Written as DNA, the CDR3 is TGCGCCAGCAGCATGATCGGGGGAACGGCCAAAAACATTCAGTACTTC.

This clone was seen just once. CDR3 bases: TGTGCCAGCAGCCGAGTACCACTGATACAGGGTGGCAACTATGGCTACACCTTC. As protein: CASSRVPLIQGGNYGYTF. V is TRBV5-8 and J is TRBJ1-2; D is possibly TRBD1 (6 bases). Per the germline V gene, CDR1 is SGHTS and CDR2 is YDEGEE. This CDR3 region has 18 residues. V shed 4 bases and J shed 2 bases, with 24 bases lying between them.

The chain links TRBV19 to TRBJ2-7; D gene ambiguous. This CDR3 comprises 14 residues. Trimming took off 10 bases at V and 1 base at J, with 17 bases between the two ends. Germline CDR1 LNHDA, CDR2 SQIVND (reference sequence). The CDR3 bases are TGTGCCACCAGCGACGTGATCGGATCCTACGAGCAGTACTTC. Translating it yields CATSDVIGSYEQYF.

This clone was seen only a few times. This rearrangement joins TRBV7-3 to TRBJ1-1; the match to TRBD1 covers 7 bases. This CDR3 spans 14 amino acids. Germline lookup yields CDR1 SGHTA and CDR2 FQGTGA. V lost 8 bases and J lost 1; bases outside the gene matches: 7. The CDR3 DNA is TGTGCCAGCTCGCGGACAGGCCCGAACACTGAAGCTTTCTTT. Its protein product is CASSRTGPNTEAFF.

The J gene is TRBJ2-5, the V gene TRBV2; 14 nucleotides agree with TRBD2. CDR1 is SNHLY and CDR2 is FYNNEI in the germline V gene. The CDR3 runs to 17 residues. The CDR3 DNA reads TGTGTCCGAGGGGGACTAGCGGGAGAGGGGGGGTGGGAGACCCAGTACTTC. Translation gives CVRGGLAGEGGWETQYF.

The rearrangement uses TRBV6-5 and TRBJ2-7, with 13 bases aligning to TRBD2. Germline V lookup: CDR1 MNHEY, CDR2 SVGAGI. The CDR3 contains 15 residues. Trimming took 4 bases from V and 3 from J; bases not matched to a gene: 3. Here the CDR3 DNA reads TGTGCCAGCAGTTCTACTAGCGGGAGGGGCTACGAGCAGTACTTC. It specifies CASSSTSGRGYEQYF.

The chain carries TRBV9 and TRBJ1-4; 10 nucleotides line up with TRBD1. CDR3 size: 16 residues. V gave up 4 bases and J gave up 12 bases; unmatched junction bases: 15. The germline gives CDR1 SGDLS, CDR2 YYNGEE. CDR3 DNA sequence: TGTGCCAGCAGCCGTAGCTCGGGACAGGGGTCTACGGAACTGTTTTTT. This translates into CASSRSSGQGSTELFF.